The 14 T cell receptor beta chains given below trace back to one sample, sequenced in a study of blood T cell repertoires in COVID-19 (dated by TCRdb to about 2020). Libraries were constructed by the immunoSEQ multiplex PCR assay. TCRdb stores this immuneACCESS table with in-frame sequences only. Part of the clones is absent; in the studies checked, under half of the shortfall reflects unresolved V genes, and no reason is known for the rest. The sample data list around 130,000 clones, and roughly four fifths of these were observed just once. The ten largest clones represent 4.5% of the sample. The sample comprised peripheral blood. The receptors come from a woman aged 70 to 79 with acute or convalescent COVID-19.

This clone was seen once. The chain couples TRBV9 to TRBJ2-2; 7 bases line up with TRBD2. The CDR3 covers 15 residues. The V gene end was trimmed by 0 bases and the J gene end by 4 bases; junction bases not matched to a gene: 3. Germline assignment: CDR1 SGDLS and CDR2 YYNGEE. The CDR3, as DNA: TGTGCCAGCAGCGTAGAGGGACTACCCACCGGGGAGCTGTTTTTT. Its translation: CASSVEGLPTGELFF.

The chain couples TRBV6-4 to TRBJ1-4, with 8 bases matching TRBD1. V gave up 7 bases and J gave up 8 bases; unmatched junction bases: 6. CDR1 is MRHNA, CDR2 SNTAGT, per germline. The CDR3 sequence is 13 residues long. The CDR3 nucleotides are TGTGCCAGCACGGACAGGGTAAGAGAAAAACTGTTTTTT. This encodes CASTDRVREKLFF.

The chain is built from TRBV11-2 and TRBJ2-7; the match to TRBD2 covers 7 bases. Trimming cost V 1 base and J 0 bases; bases outside gene matches: 3. The CDR3 sequence is 15 residues long. CDR1 SGHAT and CDR2 FQNNGV come from the germline V gene. The CDR3 nucleotides are TGTGCCAGCAGCTTAGGGGGGGGAATCTCCTACGAGCAGTACGTC. It codes for CASSLGGGISYEQYV.

The V gene is TRBV2, the J gene TRBJ1-6; 7 nucleotides line up with TRBD1. Germline assignment: CDR1 SNHLY and CDR2 FYNNEI. The CDR3 has 13 residues. With 6 bases clipped from V and 10 bases from J, the junction kept 6 bases outside the gene matches. CDR3 amino acids: CASRGQGDSPLHF. CDR3 bases: TGTGCCAGCAGGGGTCAGGGGGACTCACCCCTCCACTTT.

The rearrangement joins TRBV2 to TRBJ2-1, with no clear D. The V gene's germline CDR1 is SNHLY and CDR2 FYNNEI. The CDR3 has 14 residues. Between the trimmed V and J ends, which lost 6 bases and 8 bases, there was a span of 17 bases. In DNA form, the CDR3 reads TGTGCCAGCAGGCGCGAGACGAATCGGGATGAGCAGTTCTTC. Protein product: CASRRETNRDEQFF.

The chain joins TRBV6-2 or TRBV6-3 to TRBJ2-5, with D possibly TRBD2 on 6 matching bases. Germline V lookup: CDR1 MNHEY, CDR2 SVGEGT. This CDR3 is built from 13 residues. Deletions cut 5 bases from V and 7 bases from J, with 14 bases between. The CDR3 coding sequence is TGTGCCAGCAGTGGAGCTAGCGTTTTGACCCAGTACTTC. It translates to CASSGASVLTQYF.

This sequence joins TRBV30 and TRBJ1-1; 8 positions match TRBD1. The junction had 4 bases not matched to a gene; V was cut back by 2 bases and J by 2 bases. Germline V gene lookup returns CDR1 GTSNPN and CDR2 SVGIG (reference sequence). CDR3 length: 14 amino acids. CDR3 nucleotides: TGTGCCTGGAGTCCTCAGGGGGCTAACACTGAAGCTTTCTTT. It specifies CAWSPQGANTEAFF.

This clone was picked up one time. The chain couples TRBV12-3 or TRBV12-4 to TRBJ2-2; no firm D call. Trimming pared 3 bases from V and 7 bases from J, leaving 6 bases between. The length of the CDR3 is 12 residues. CDR3 coding DNA: TGTGCCAGCAGTTTGATGAGCGGGGAGCTGTTTTTT. Protein sequence: CASSLMSGELFF.

The CDR3 nucleotides are TGTGCCAGCAGGGGACAGGGTGAAGCTTTCTTT. Translation: CASRGQGEAFF. The chain is built from TRBV6-5 and TRBJ1-1, with TRBD1 matching over 9 bases. The CDR3 length is 11 residues. Germline assignment: CDR1 MNHEY and CDR2 SVGAGI. With V trimmed by 6 bases and J by 7 bases, 0 bases remained unmatched.

This chain connects TRBV15 to TRBJ2-2; 7 bases agree with TRBD1. V shed 5 bases, J shed 5 bases, and the junction held 17 bases outside the gene matches. CDR1 and CDR2 from the germline V gene are LNHNV and YYDKDF (reference sequence). The CDR3 extends over 18 amino acids. The CDR3 region is CATSFKPAERGRTGELFF. In DNA form, the CDR3 reads TGTGCCACCAGCTTTAAACCCGCCGAGAGGGGGCGTACCGGGGAGCTGTTTTTT.

The V gene is TRBV6-6, the J gene TRBJ2-3; 13 bases map to TRBD2. The CDR3 extends over 15 amino acids. The V gene end was trimmed by 6 bases and the J gene end by 10 bases; junction bases not matched to a gene: 10. Germline CDR1 is MNHNY and CDR2 is SVGAGI (reference sequence). The CDR3 protein is CASSRPTSGGAAQYF. The CDR3 DNA is TGTGCCAGCAGCCGTCCAACTAGCGGGGGGGCAGCGCAGTATTTT.

The genes are TRBV18 and TRBJ1-1; TRBD1 is a possible D gene (5 bases). The germline V gene has CDR1 KGHSH and CDR2 LQKENI. The V gene lost 5 bases and the J gene lost 0 bases, with 13 bases spanning the gap. The CDR3 spans 15 residues. The CDR3 bases are TGTGCCAGCTCAGTACAGGTGGGGATGAACACTGAAGCTTTCTTT. It encodes CASSVQVGMNTEAFF.

This chain connects TRBV6-5 to TRBJ1-1; TRBD1 aligns across 7 bases. CDR1 is MNHEY, CDR2 SVGAGI, per germline. The length of the CDR3 is 13 residues. With 6 bases clipped from V and 8 bases from J, the junction kept 9 bases outside the gene matches. CDR3 amino acids: CASRRRQGLEAFF. In nucleotides, the CDR3 is TGTGCCAGCAGACGTAGACAGGGTCTAGAAGCTTTCTTT.

This sequence joins TRBV5-1 and TRBJ2-2; 9 bases map to TRBD1. The CDR3 is 15 residues long. After removal of 2 bases from V and 7 bases from J, the junction contained 6 bases not matched to a gene. Germline loops: CDR1 SGHRS, CDR2 YFSETQ. The CDR3 DNA reads TGCGCCAGCAGCTTCACAGGGGGCGCGAACGGGGAGCTGTTTTTT. Its protein product is CASSFTGGANGELFF.